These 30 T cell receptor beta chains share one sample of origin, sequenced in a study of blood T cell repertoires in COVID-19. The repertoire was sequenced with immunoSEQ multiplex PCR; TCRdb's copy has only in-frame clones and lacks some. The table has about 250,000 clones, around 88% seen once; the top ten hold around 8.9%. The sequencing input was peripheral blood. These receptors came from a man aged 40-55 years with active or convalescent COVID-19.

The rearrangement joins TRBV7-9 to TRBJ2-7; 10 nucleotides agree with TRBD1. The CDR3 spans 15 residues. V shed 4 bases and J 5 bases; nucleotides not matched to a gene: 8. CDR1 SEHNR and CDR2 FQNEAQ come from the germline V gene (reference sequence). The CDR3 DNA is TGTGCCAGCAGCTCGAGGGGACAGGGGAATCACGAGCAGTACTTC. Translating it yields CASSSRGQGNHEQYF.

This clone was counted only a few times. The DNA of the CDR3 is TGCGCCAGCAGCTTGGGACAGGGGGGTGAAGCTTTCTTT. It translates to CASSLGQGGEAFF. This chain links TRBV5-1 with TRBJ1-1; 9 nucleotides agree with TRBD1. Germline trimming cut 0 bases from V and 7 bases from J; bases unmatched to any gene: 1. Germline lookup yields CDR1 SGHRS and CDR2 YFSETQ. The CDR3 length is 13 residues.

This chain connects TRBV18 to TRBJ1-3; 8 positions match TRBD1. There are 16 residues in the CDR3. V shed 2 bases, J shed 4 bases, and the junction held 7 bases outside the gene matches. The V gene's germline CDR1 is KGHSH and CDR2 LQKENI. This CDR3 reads CASSPSGYRGGNTIYF. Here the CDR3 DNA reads TGTGCCAGCTCACCATCCGGTTACAGGGGGGGAAACACCATATATTTT.

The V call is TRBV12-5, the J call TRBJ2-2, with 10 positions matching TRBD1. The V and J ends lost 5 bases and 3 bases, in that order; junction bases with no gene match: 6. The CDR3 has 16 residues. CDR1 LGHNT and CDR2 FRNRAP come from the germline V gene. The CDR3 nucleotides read TGTGCTAGTGGTAATCCCGGGACAGGGGACACCGGGGAGCTGTTTTTT. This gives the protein CASGNPGTGDTGELFF.

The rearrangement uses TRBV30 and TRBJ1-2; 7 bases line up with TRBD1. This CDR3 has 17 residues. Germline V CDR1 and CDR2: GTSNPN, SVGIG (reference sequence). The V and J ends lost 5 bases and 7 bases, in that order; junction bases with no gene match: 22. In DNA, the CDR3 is TGTGCCTGGGGGACCCCATCCGCTCACAGGGGATCCTCTGGCTACACCTTC. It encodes CAWGTPSAHRGSSGYTF.

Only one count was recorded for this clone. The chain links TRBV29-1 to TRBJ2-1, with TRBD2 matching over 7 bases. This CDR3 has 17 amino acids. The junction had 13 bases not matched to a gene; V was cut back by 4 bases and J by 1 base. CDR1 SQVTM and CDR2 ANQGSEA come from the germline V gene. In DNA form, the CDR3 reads TGCAGCGTTGCCGGGAGGACCAGAATTGAGTCCTACAATGAGCAGTTCTTC. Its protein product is CSVAGRTRIESYNEQFF.

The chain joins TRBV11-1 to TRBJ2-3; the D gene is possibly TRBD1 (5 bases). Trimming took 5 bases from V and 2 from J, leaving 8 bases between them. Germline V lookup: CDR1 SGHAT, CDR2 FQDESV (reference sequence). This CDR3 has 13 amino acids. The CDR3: CASSQGVTDTQYF. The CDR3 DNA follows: TGTGCCAGCAGCCAAGGGGTCACAGATACGCAGTATTTT.

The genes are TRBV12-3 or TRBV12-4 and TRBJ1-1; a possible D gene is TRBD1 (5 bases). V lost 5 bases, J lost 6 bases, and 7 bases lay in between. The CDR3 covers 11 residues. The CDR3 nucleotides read TGTGCCAGCAGTGTGACAGCTGAAGCTTTCTTT. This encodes CASSVTAEAFF.

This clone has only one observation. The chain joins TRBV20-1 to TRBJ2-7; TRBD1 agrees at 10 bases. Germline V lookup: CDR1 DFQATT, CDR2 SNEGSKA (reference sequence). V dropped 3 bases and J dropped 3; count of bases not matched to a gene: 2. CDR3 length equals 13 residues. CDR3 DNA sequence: TGCAGTGCTAGTGGGGACAGGGGCTACGAGCAGTACTTC. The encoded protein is CSASGDRGYEQYF.

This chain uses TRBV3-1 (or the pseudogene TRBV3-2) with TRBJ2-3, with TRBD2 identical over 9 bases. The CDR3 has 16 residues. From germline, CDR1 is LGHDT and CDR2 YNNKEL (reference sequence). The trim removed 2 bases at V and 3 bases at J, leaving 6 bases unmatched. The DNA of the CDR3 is TGTGCCAGCAGCCAAAAGGGTCTAGCGGGGACAGATACGCAGTATTTT. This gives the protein CASSQKGLAGTDTQYF.

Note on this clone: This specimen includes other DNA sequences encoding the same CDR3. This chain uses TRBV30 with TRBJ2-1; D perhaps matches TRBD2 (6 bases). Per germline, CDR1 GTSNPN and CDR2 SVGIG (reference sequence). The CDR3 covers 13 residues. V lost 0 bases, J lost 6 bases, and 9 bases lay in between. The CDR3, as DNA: TGTGCCTGGAGTGTACGTAGCGGCAATGAGCAGTTCTTC. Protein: CAWSVRSGNEQFF.

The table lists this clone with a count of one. For the CDR3, the DNA is TGCGCCAGCAGCCAAGATGGGGGGACTGGAAACACCATATATTTT. Its protein is CASSQDGGTGNTIYF. This chain connects TRBV4-3 to TRBJ1-3, with a tentative D call TRBD1 (5 bases). Looked up from germline, CDR1 is LGHNA and CDR2 is YSLEER. The V end lost 0 bases, the J end lost 2 bases, and 8 bases lay between the germline ends. This CDR3 is 15 amino acids long.

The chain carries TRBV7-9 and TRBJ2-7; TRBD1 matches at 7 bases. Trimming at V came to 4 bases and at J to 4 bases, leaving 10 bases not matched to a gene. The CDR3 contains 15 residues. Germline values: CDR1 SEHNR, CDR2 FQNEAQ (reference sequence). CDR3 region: CASSSPEGGGYEQYF. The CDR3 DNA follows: TGTGCCAGCAGCTCCCCAGAAGGGGGCGGTTACGAGCAGTACTTC.

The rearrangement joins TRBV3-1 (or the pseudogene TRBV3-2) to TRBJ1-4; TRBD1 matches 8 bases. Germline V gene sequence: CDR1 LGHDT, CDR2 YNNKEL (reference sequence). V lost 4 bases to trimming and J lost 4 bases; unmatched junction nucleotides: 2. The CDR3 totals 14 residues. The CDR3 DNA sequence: TGTGCCAGCAGCCTGACAGGGGTTAATGAAAAACTGTTTTTT. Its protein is CASSLTGVNEKLFF.

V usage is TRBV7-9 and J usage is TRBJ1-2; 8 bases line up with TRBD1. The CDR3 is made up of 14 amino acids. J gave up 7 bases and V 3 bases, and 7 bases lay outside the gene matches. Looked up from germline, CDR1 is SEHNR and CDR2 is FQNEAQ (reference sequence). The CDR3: CASSFGQGAGGYTF. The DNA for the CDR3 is TGTGCCAGCAGCTTCGGGCAGGGGGCGGGTGGCTACACCTTC.

CDR3 sequence: CSAAGTLVGAFF. The CDR3 DNA follows: TGCAGCGCGGCCGGGACACTGGTTGGGGCTTTCTTT. This chain joins TRBV29-1 and TRBJ1-1, with D possibly TRBD1 on 6 matching bases. The CDR3 covers 12 residues. Germline CDR1 reads SQVTM; CDR2 reads ANQGSEA. V was clipped by 7 bases and J by 11 bases, with 20 bases between them.

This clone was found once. In DNA, the CDR3 is TGCAGCGTTGAGATCGGGGGAGGAGGAAGGCAGTTCTTC. As protein: CSVEIGGGGRQFF. The rearrangement uses TRBV29-1 and TRBJ2-1, with D possibly being TRBD2 (6 bases). The germline gives CDR1 SQVTM, CDR2 ANQGSEA. CDR3 size: 13 residues. Between the trimmed V and J ends, which lost 3 bases and 12 bases, there was a span of 18 bases.

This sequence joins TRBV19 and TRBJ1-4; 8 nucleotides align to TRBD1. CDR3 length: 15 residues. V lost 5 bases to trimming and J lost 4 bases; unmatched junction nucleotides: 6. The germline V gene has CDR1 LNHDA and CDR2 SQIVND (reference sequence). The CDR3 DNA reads TGTGCCAGTAGTTCCACAGGGGGAGTTAATGAAAAACTGTTTTTT. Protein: CASSSTGGVNEKLFF.

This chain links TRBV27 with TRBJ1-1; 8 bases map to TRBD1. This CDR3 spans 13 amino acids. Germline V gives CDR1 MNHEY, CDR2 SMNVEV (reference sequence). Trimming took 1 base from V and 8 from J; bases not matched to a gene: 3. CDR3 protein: CASSLLRTGEAFF. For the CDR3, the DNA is TGTGCCAGCAGTTTATTACGGACAGGGGAAGCTTTCTTT.

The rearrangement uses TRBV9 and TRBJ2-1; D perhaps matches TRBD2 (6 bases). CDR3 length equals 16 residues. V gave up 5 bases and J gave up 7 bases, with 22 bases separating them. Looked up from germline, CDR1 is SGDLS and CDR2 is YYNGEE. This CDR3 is CASSPEEGGWRNEQFF. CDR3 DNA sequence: TGTGCCAGCAGTCCAGAGGAGGGAGGATGGAGAAATGAGCAGTTCTTC.

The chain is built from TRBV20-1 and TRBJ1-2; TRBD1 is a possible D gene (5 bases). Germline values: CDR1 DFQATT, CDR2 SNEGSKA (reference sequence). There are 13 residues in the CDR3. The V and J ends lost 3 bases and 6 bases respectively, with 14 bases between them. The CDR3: CSASGRGKDGYTF. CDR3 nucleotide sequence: TGCAGTGCTAGTGGTCGGGGGAAGGATGGCTACACCTTC.

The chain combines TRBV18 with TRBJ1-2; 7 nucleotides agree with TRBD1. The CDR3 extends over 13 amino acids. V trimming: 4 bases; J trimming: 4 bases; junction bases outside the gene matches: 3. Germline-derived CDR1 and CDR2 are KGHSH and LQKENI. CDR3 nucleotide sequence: TGTGCCAGCTCACTGACAGGGTCCTATGGCTACACCTTC. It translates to CASSLTGSYGYTF.

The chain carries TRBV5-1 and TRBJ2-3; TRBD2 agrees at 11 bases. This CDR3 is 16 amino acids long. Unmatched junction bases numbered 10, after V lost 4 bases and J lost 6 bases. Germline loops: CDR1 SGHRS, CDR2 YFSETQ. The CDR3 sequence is CASSQGLAVHSDTQYF. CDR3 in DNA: TGCGCCAGCAGCCAGGGACTAGCGGTACACTCCGATACGCAGTATTTT.

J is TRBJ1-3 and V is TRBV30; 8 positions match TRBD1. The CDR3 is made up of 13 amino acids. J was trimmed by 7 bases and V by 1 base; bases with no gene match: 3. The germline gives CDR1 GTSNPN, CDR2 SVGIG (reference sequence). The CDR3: CAWSGQGANTIYF. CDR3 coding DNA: TGTGCCTGGAGTGGCCAGGGGGCCAACACCATATATTTT. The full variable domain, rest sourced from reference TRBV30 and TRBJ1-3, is SQTIHQWPATLVQPVGSPLSLECTVEGTSNPNLYWYRQAAGRGLQLLFYSVGIGQISSEVPQNLSASRPQDRQFILSSKKLLLSDSGFYLCAWSGQGANTIYFGEGSWLTVV.

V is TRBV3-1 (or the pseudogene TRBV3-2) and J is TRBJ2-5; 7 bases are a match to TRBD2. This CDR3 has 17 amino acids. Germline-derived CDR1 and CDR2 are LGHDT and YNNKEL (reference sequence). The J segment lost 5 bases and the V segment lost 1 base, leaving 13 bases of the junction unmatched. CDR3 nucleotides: TGTGCCAGCAGCCAAGCGGAGTGGGTGGGAGGGCCCGAGACCCAGTACTTC. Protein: CASSQAEWVGGPETQYF.

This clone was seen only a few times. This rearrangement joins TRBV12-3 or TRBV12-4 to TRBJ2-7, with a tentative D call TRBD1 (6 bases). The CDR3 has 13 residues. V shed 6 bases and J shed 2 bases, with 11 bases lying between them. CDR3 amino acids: CASRKTGPYEQYF. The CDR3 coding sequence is TGTGCCAGCAGAAAGACAGGACCCTACGAGCAGTACTTC.

The CDR3: CASSRETGGTGNTIYF. The CDR3 DNA is TGCGCCAGCAGCCGAGAAACGGGGGGAACAGGAAACACCATATATTTT. V and J are TRBV4-3 and TRBJ1-3, with D perhaps matching TRBD1 (5 bases). V gave up 4 bases and J gave up 4 bases, with 17 bases separating them. Looked up from germline, CDR1 is LGHNA and CDR2 is YSLEER. The CDR3 has 16 amino acids.

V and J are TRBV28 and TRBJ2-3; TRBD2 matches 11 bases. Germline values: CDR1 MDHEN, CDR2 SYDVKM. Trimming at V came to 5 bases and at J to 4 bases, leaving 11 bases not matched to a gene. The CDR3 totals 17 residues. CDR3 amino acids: CASSPGGVAGGADTQYF. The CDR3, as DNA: TGTGCCAGCAGTCCCGGGGGGGTAGCGGGAGGGGCAGATACGCAGTATTTT.

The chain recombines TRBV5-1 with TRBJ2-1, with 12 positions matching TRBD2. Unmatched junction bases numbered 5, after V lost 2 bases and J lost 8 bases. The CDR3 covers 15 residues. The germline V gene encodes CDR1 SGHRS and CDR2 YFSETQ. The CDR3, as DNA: TGCGCCAGCAGCTTAGCTAGCGGGAGGGCCGATGAGCAGTTCTTC. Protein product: CASSLASGRADEQFF.

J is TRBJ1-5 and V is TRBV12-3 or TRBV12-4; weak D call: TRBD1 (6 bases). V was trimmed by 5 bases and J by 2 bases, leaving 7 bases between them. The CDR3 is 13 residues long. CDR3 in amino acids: CASSAGGNQPQHF. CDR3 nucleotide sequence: TGTGCCAGCAGTGCAGGGGGCAATCAGCCCCAGCATTTT.